Below are 10 T cell receptor beta chains sequenced from a single sample in a study of human T cells and chemical hapten exposure. TCRdb processed the RACE reads anew with MiXCR; each CDR3 protein has one entry. This table holds tens of thousands of distinct CDR3 sequences, about 10% found once. As to time point: patch test 3, about 24 weeks after DPC sensitization. The treatment: therapeutic diphenylcyclopropenone sensitization with weekly scalp DPC. The material was whole blood, obtained in connection with sensitization to the hapten diphenylcyclopropenone (DPC). All receptors come from a young woman with alopecia areata. Some clones in this sample may be carry-over from other donors' samples.

The J gene is TRBJ1-1, the V gene TRBV27; 8 bases agree with TRBD1. CDR1 MNHEY and CDR2 SMNVEV come from the germline V gene (reference sequence). The CDR3 is 14 amino acids. Trimming took 5 bases from V and 3 from J; bases not matched to a gene: 5. The CDR3 DNA reads as TGTGCCAGCAGTCCTGGACAGGGTGACACTGAAGCTTTCTTT. Its protein is CASSPGQGDTEAFF.

The chain has TRBV5-1 and TRBJ2-1; D unresolved. This CDR3 has 15 residues. Germline values: CDR1 SGHRS, CDR2 YFSETQ. The ends were cut back, 1 base at V and 0 bases at J, with 8 bases in the middle. The CDR3 bases are TGCGCCAGCAGCTTGTCGCCTGACTCCTACAATGAGCAGTTCTTC. Its translation: CASSLSPDSYNEQFF.

This clonotype was observed many times. The chain uses TRBV7-6 and TRBJ2-5; 7 nucleotides agree with TRBD1. V lost 1 base to trimming and J lost 1 base; unmatched junction nucleotides: 12. The CDR3 consists of 18 residues. Germline CDR1 SGHVS, CDR2 FNYEAQ. CDR3: CASSLGPGPAGGQETQYF. The CDR3 coding sequence is TGTGCCAGCAGCTTAGGACCTGGGCCCGCAGGGGGCCAAGAGACCCAGTACTTC. The full variable domain, its missing parts supplied by reference TRBV7-6 and TRBJ2-5, is GAGVSQSPRYKVTKRGQDVALRCDPISGHVSLYWYRQALGQGPEFLTYFNYEAQQDKSGLPNDRFSAERPEGSISTLTIQRTEQRDSAMYRCASSLGPGPAGGQETQYFGPGTRLLVL.

Many counts were recorded for this clonotype. V is TRBV9 and J is TRBJ2-1; no definite D call. Germline V gene data show CDR1 as SGDLS and CDR2 as YYNGEE. Deletions cut 0 bases from V and 4 bases from J, with 11 bases between. The CDR3 extends over 15 amino acids. CDR3: CASSVGSSFYNEQFF. CDR3 DNA sequence: TGTGCCAGCAGCGTAGGGTCTTCTTTTTACAATGAGCAGTTCTTC.

The chain couples TRBV2 to TRBJ2-1, with 7 bases matching TRBD1. V was pared by 3 bases and J by 4 bases, with 3 bases of the junction left unmatched. The CDR3 sequence is 14 residues long. Germline assignment: CDR1 SNHLY and CDR2 FYNNEI. CDR3: CASSDRGTYNEQFF. The DNA for the CDR3 is TGTGCCAGCAGTGACAGGGGGACATACAATGAGCAGTTCTTC.

This clonotype was recorded many times. This chain links TRBV7-9 with TRBJ1-4, with TRBD1 as a possible D gene (6 bases). The length of the CDR3 is 14 residues. The germline gives CDR1 SEHNR, CDR2 FQNEAQ (reference sequence). V was pared by 3 bases and J by 6 bases, with 11 bases between. CDR3 coding DNA: TGTGCCAGCAGCTTCATGAAGGGGGATGAAAAACTGTTTTTT. Protein product: CASSFMKGDEKLFF.

V is TRBV29-1 and J is TRBJ1-2, with D unresolved. CDR1 and CDR2 from the germline V gene are SQVTM and ANQGSEA. V lost 4 bases and J lost 0, with 18 bases in between. The CDR3 has 16 residues. This CDR3 reads CSVGSVHEVSNYGYTF. The CDR3 bases are TGCAGCGTTGGATCGGTCCACGAGGTTTCTAACTATGGCTACACCTTC.

This clonotype has just a few counts. The chain is built from TRBV7-2 and TRBJ2-4; 9 bases map to TRBD1. Unmatched junction bases numbered 6, after V lost 3 bases and J lost 0 bases. Germline lookup yields CDR1 SGHTA and CDR2 FQGNSA. This CDR3 contains 17 residues. The CDR3 bases are TGTGCCAGCAGCTTGGGACAGGGTTTCCAAGCCAAAAACATTCAGTACTTC. Its translation is CASSLGQGFQAKNIQYF.

This clonotype was seen many times. This chain uses TRBV29-1 with TRBJ2-2; D is unclear. V lost 1 base and J 4 bases, leaving 7 bases between the germline ends. Germline CDR1 is SQVTM and CDR2 is ANQGSEA. CDR3 size: 13 residues. The chain's CDR3 is CSVEGLITGELFF. For the CDR3, the DNA is TGCAGCGTTGAAGGGCTGATCACCGGGGAGCTGTTTTTT.

The chain couples TRBV4-2 to TRBJ2-5, with 9 bases fitting TRBD1. Trimming cost V 3 bases and J 4 bases; bases outside gene matches: 0. CDR1 and CDR2 from the germline V gene are LGHNA and YNFKEQ. This CDR3 comprises 13 residues. DNA of the CDR3: TGTGCCAGCAGCCAGGACAGGGGAGAGACCCAGTACTTC. It codes for CASSQDRGETQYF.